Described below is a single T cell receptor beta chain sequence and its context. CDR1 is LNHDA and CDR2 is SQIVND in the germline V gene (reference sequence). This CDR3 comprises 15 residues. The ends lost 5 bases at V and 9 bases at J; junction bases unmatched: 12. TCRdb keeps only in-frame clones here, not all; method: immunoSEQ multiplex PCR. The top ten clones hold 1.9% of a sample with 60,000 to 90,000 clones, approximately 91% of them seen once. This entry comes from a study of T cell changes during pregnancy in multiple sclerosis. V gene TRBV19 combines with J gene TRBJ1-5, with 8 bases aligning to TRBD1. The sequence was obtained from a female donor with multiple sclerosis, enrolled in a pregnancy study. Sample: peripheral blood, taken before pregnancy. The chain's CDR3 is CASSVDRAQGWPQHF. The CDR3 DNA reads TGTGCCAGTAGTGTGGACAGGGCCCAGGGTTGGCCCCAGCATTTT.